This T cell receptor beta chain was observed in a study of T cell changes during pregnancy in multiple sclerosis. Produced via immunoSEQ multiplex PCR; TCRdb's table is partial and in-frame only. The sample carries some 41,000 clones, less than 95% recorded once. V lost 3 bases to trimming and J lost 4 bases, with 10 bases between them. The V gene's germline CDR1 is MNHEY and CDR2 SMNVEV (reference sequence). This CDR3 has 14 residues. V and J are TRBV27 and TRBJ2-4; D may be TRBD1 (6 bases). The specimen comprised CD8+ T cells from peripheral blood mononuclear cells, sampled in the first trimester of pregnancy. This TCR came from a female donor with multiple sclerosis, enrolled in a pregnancy study. The CDR3 is CASSFRDTKNIQYF. The DNA of the CDR3 is TGTGCCAGCAGTTTCCGGGACACGAAAAACATTCAGTACTTC.